Detailed here is one T cell receptor (beta chain). Its antigen is currently unknown. The PCR used 60 Vbeta and 13 Jbeta primers. The data were produced by immunoSEQ multiplex PCR, yet TCRdb's version contains in-frame clones alone and is incomplete. The data hold 140,000 to 150,000 clones, with around three fifths observed a single time. This entry belongs to a study of cytomegalovirus exposure and HLA in healthy donors. Background on the study: An earlier analysis identified some 110 million unique TCR beta sequences in 150 million to 200 million T cells.

Study outcomes and limitations: Compared with the roughly 700-donor mean, an Asian-associated ancestry cluster reportedly had fewer N-insertions, according to a later analysis.

Per the germline V gene, CDR1 is LNHDA and CDR2 is SQIVND (reference sequence). The CDR3 loop spans 15 amino acids. The V segment lost 3 bases and the J segment 3 bases; nucleotides outside the gene matches: 8. The sequenced sample consisted of PBMCs. This chain links TRBV19 with TRBJ2-7; 7 nucleotides match TRBD2. This clonotype originated in a male donor in good health and CMV-seronegative. The CDR3 DNA reads as TGTGCCAGTAGTATTGGGGGGGGAGAGGTCTACGAGCAGTACTTC. Amino acids: CASSIGGGEVYEQYF.